A selection of T cell receptor beta chains follows, all from one sample in a study of control samples from healthy donors and cancer patients. Using immunoSEQ multiplex PCR, the repertoire was profiled, and TCRdb retains in-frame clones only, with some absent. The sample includes about 160,000 clones, roughly 94% of them seen just once. Sequencing was performed on PBMCs. The receptors shown here come from a man in his fifties or sixties with colorectal cancer. The CDR3 runs from the conserved cysteine through the conserved F or W. A D gene is named only where the DNA matches it firmly. Size is omitted from some rows. Given values are once, few, many or a class for expanded clones.

V: TRBV6-2/TRBV6-3; size: once; length: 16; D: TRBD2; J: TRBJ2-3; CDR3: CASSLLAGFGVDTQYF; DNA: TGTGCCAGCAGCCTTCTAGCGGGGTTTGGTGTTGATACGCAGTATTTT
V: TRBV9; size: once; length: 16; D: TRBD2; J: TRBJ2-1; CDR3: CASSPLGGGAYNEQFF; DNA: TGTGCCAGCAGCCCTCTGGGTGGGGGGGCCTACAATGAGCAGTTCTTC
V: TRBV6-2/TRBV6-3; size: -; length: 19; D: -; J: TRBJ1-5; CDR3: CASSYLQNHISGDNQPQHF; DNA: TGTGCCAGCAGTTATTTGCAAAACCATATTTCAGGGGACAATCAGCCCCAGCATTTT
V: TRBV27; size: -; length: 12; D: TRBD1; J: TRBJ2-1; CDR3: CASTLGTGGLIF; DNA: TGTGCCAGCACCCTAGGGACAGGGGGCCTGATCTTC
V: TRBV2; size: -; length: 16; D: -; J: TRBJ2-1; CDR3: CASSELGRGSYNEQFF; DNA: TGTGCCAGCAGTGAACTGGGCCGCGGATCCTACAATGAGCAGTTCTTC
V: TRBV6-1; size: -; length: 19; D: TRBD1; J: TRBJ1-4; CDR3: CASSEIDRGIVGWSEKLFF; DNA: TGTGCCAGCAGTGAAATCGACAGGGGCATTGTAGGTTGGAGTGAAAAACTGTTTTTT
V: TRBV7-9; size: -; length: 15; D: -; J: TRBJ1-4; CDR3: CASSLSGAMGEKLFF; DNA: TGTGCCAGCAGCTTATCAGGGGCGATGGGTGAAAAACTGTTTTTT
V: TRBV12-3/TRBV12-4; size: -; length: 12; D: -; J: TRBJ1-2; CDR3: CASSLMFYGYTF; DNA: TGTGCCAGCAGTTTAATGTTCTATGGCTACACCTTC
V: TRBV7-9; size: once; length: 13; D: -; J: TRBJ1-2; CDR3: CASSASGGQGYTF; DNA: TGTGCCAGCAGCGCATCCGGCGGGCAAGGCTACACCTTC
V: TRBV5-4; size: -; length: 17; D: -; J: TRBJ1-3; CDR3: CASSLSLGGEQGNTIYF; DNA: TGTGCCAGCAGCTTGTCGCTTGGGGGCGAACAGGGAAACACCATATATTTT
V: TRBV4-2; size: -; length: 14; D: -; J: TRBJ2-1; CDR3: CASSQGTGYNEQFF; DNA: TGTGCCAGCAGCCAAGGAACTGGGTACAATGAGCAGTTCTTC
V: TRBV6-5; size: -; length: 14; D: TRBD2; J: TRBJ2-5; CDR3: CASRRGGSQETQYF; DNA: TGTGCCAGCAGGCGGGGGGGCTCGCAAGAGACCCAGTACTTC
V: TRBV7-9; size: -; length: 16; D: TRBD2; J: TRBJ2-2; CDR3: CASTLASGGNTGELFF; DNA: TGTGCCAGCACCCTGGCTAGCGGGGGGAACACCGGGGAGCTGTTTTTT
V: TRBV4-3; size: -; length: 15; D: TRBD1; J: TRBJ1-1; CDR3: CASSKGTGANTEAFF; DNA: TGCGCCAGCAGCAAGGGGACAGGGGCGAACACTGAAGCTTTCTTT
V: TRBV5-4; size: -; length: 14; D: -; J: TRBJ2-3; CDR3: CASSLGFSTDTQYF; DNA: TGTGCCAGCAGCTTGGGCTTTAGCACAGATACGCAGTATTTT
V: TRBV27; size: -; length: 13; D: -; J: TRBJ1-1; CDR3: CASSPTGFTEAFF; DNA: TGTGCCAGCAGTCCCACAGGGTTCACTGAAGCTTTCTTT
V: TRBV5-6; size: few; length: 15; D: TRBD1; J: TRBJ2-5; CDR3: CASSTGTGSRETQYF; DNA: TGTGCCAGCAGTACCGGGACAGGGAGTAGGGAGACCCAGTACTTC
V: TRBV6-2/TRBV6-3; size: -; length: 14; D: TRBD1; J: TRBJ2-7; CDR3: CASSWGTGAYEQYF; DNA: TGTGCCAGCAGTTGGGGGACAGGGGCCTACGAGCAGTACTTC
V: TRBV3-1/TRBV3-2; size: -; length: 13; D: -; J: TRBJ1-1; CDR3: CASSRDFNTEAFF; DNA: TGTGCCAGCAGCAGGGACTTCAACACTGAAGCTTTCTTT
V: TRBV27; size: -; length: 15; D: TRBD1; J: TRBJ1-5; CDR3: CASSLNRGSGQPQHF; DNA: TGTGCCAGCAGTTTAAACAGGGGAAGTGGTCAGCCCCAGCATTTT
V: TRBV7-8; size: once; length: 12; D: -; J: TRBJ2-2; CDR3: CASSLQTGELFF; DNA: TGTGCCAGCAGCCTCCAAACCGGGGAGCTGTTTTTT
V: TRBV7-9; size: -; length: 15; D: -; J: TRBJ2-3; CDR3: CASSSGILDSDTQYF; DNA: TGTGCCAGCAGCTCAGGGATCCTCGACTCAGATACGCAGTATTTT
V: TRBV3-1/TRBV3-2; size: -; length: 16; D: TRBD1; J: TRBJ1-3; CDR3: CASSQTGGLGGNTIYF; DNA: TGTGCCAGCAGCCAGACAGGGGGCTTAGGTGGAAACACCATATATTTT
V: TRBV7-9; size: -; length: 14; D: -; J: TRBJ1-2; CDR3: CASSSSRGIGGYTF; DNA: TGTGCCAGCAGCTCCAGCAGGGGAATTGGGGGCTACACCTTC
V: TRBV4-1; size: -; length: 17; D: TRBD1; J: TRBJ1-2; CDR3: CASSQDPGQSYNYGYTF; DNA: TGCGCCAGCAGCCAAGACCCGGGACAGTCTTATAACTATGGCTACACCTTC
V: TRBV12-3/TRBV12-4; size: -; length: 13; D: -; J: TRBJ1-1; CDR3: CASRRRLNTEAFF; DNA: TGTGCCAGCAGGCGACGGCTGAACACTGAAGCTTTCTTT
V: TRBV5-1; size: -; length: 16; D: TRBD2; J: TRBJ2-2; CDR3: CASSLSGGPNTGELFF; DNA: TGCGCCAGCAGCTTGAGCGGGGGCCCGAACACCGGGGAGCTGTTTTTT
V: TRBV18; size: -; length: 15; D: -; J: TRBJ1-1; CDR3: CASSANREGGTEAFF; DNA: TGTGCCAGCTCAGCCAACAGGGAAGGAGGCACTGAAGCTTTCTTT
V: TRBV6-2/TRBV6-3; size: -; length: 17; D: -; J: TRBJ1-2; CDR3: CASSYPLSGSAFSGYTF; DNA: TGTGCCAGCAGTTACCCGCTATCGGGCAGCGCTTTCTCTGGCTACACCTTC
V: TRBV19; size: -; length: 13; D: -; J: TRBJ1-6; CDR3: CASSIAGNSPLHF; DNA: TGTGCCAGTAGTATAGCGGGGAACTCACCCCTCCACTTT
V: TRBV30; size: -; length: 11; D: -; J: TRBJ1-2; CDR3: CAWRMGGGYTF; DNA: TGTGCCTGGAGAATGGGGGGTGGCTACACCTTC
V: TRBV2; size: -; length: 12; D: TRBD1; J: TRBJ2-7; CDR3: CATRDRPYEQYF; DNA: TGTGCCACCCGGGACAGGCCCTACGAGCAGTACTTC
V: TRBV9; size: -; length: 16; D: -; J: TRBJ2-3; CDR3: CASSVSPSTGTDTQYF; DNA: TGTGCCAGCAGCGTATCCCCTAGCACGGGCACAGATACGCAGTATTTT
V: TRBV21-1; size: -; length: 14; D: -; J: TRBJ1-2; CDR3: CASTIRGGFDGYTF; DNA: TGTGCCAGCACCATCCGGGGAGGGTTTGATGGCTACACCTTC
V: TRBV7-9; size: -; length: 13; D: -; J: TRBJ2-7; CDR3: CASSPLYAYEQYF; DNA: TGTGCCAGCAGCCCATTGTACGCCTACGAGCAGTACTTC
V: TRBV6-2/TRBV6-3; size: -; length: 15; D: TRBD1; J: TRBJ2-7; CDR3: CASSLLTGGSYEQYF; DNA: TGTGCCAGCAGTCTTCTGACAGGGGGCTCCTACGAGCAGTACTTC
V: TRBV6-1; size: -; length: 15; D: -; J: TRBJ1-6; CDR3: CASSDPQGHNSPLHF; DNA: TGTGCCAGCAGTGACCCCCAGGGACATAATTCACCCCTCCACTTT
V: TRBV12-3/TRBV12-4; size: -; length: 13; D: -; J: TRBJ2-5; CDR3: CASTLNGQETQYF; DNA: TGTGCCAGCACCCTTAATGGCCAAGAGACCCAGTACTTC
V: TRBV3-1/TRBV3-2; size: -; length: 14; D: TRBD1; J: TRBJ1-2; CDR3: CASSQETGMFGYTF; DNA: TGTGCCAGCAGCCAGGAGACAGGGATGTTTGGCTACACCTTC
V: TRBV6-5; size: -; length: 14; D: -; J: TRBJ1-2; CDR3: CASSYYNRNYGYTF; DNA: TGTGCCAGCAGTTATTACAACAGAAACTATGGCTACACCTTC
V: TRBV5-6; size: -; length: 13; D: -; J: TRBJ1-5; CDR3: CASSFQDGGPQHF; DNA: TGTGCCAGCAGCTTTCAGGACGGTGGCCCCCAGCATTTT
V: TRBV7-2; size: -; length: 14; D: -; J: TRBJ1-3; CDR3: CASSLPTGGNTIYF; DNA: TGTGCCAGCAGCTTACCCACAGGTGGAAACACCATATATTTT
V: TRBV7-2; size: -; length: 15; D: -; J: TRBJ1-1; CDR3: CASSSEGWSGLEAFF; DNA: TGTGCCAGCAGCTCAGAAGGGTGGTCGGGGCTAGAAGCTTTCTTT
V: TRBV5-5; size: -; length: 15; D: TRBD1; J: TRBJ1-2; CDR3: CASSLTTGGNYGYTF; DNA: TGTGCCAGCAGCCTGACGACAGGGGGAAACTATGGCTACACCTTC
V: TRBV25-1; size: -; length: 14; D: -; J: TRBJ1-2; CDR3: CASSENGRSYGYTF; DNA: TGTGCCAGCAGTGAAAACGGCAGGTCCTATGGCTACACCTTC
V: TRBV7-2; size: -; length: 13; D: -; J: TRBJ2-1; CDR3: CASSPDRNNEQFF; DNA: TGTGCCAGCAGCCCGGACAGAAACAATGAGCAGTTCTTC